This T cell receptor beta chain was documented in a study of blood T cell repertoires in COVID-19. At the level of the study: Acute-phase and convalescent COVID-19 samples originated in the United States, Italy and Spain. Sample material is recorded as cDNA or gDNA derived from T cells, B-cell-depleted T cells, or PBMCs.

V gave up 5 bases and J gave up 3 bases; unmatched junction bases: 7. The CDR3 is made up of 14 amino acids. Germline V gene lookup returns CDR1 GTSNPN and CDR2 SVGIG (reference sequence). Authors' methods: Amplification with reference gene primers provided the estimates of nucleated cell counts. The repertoire was sequenced with immunoSEQ multiplex PCR; TCRdb's copy has only in-frame clones and lacks some. V and J calls and clone size are as listed in that table; D and trimming were resolved from the DNA. This repertoire shows 200,000 to 250,000 clones, around 82% found once; its top ten account for approximately 4%.

The material sequenced was peripheral blood. This sequence was found in a woman aged 80 or over with acute or convalescent COVID-19. The chain carries TRBV30 and TRBJ2-3; TRBD2 matches at 8 bases. CDR3 coding DNA: TGTGCCTGGGCAACTAGCGGCCTAACAGATACGCAGTATTTT. Translating gives CAWATSGLTDTQYF.